The 24 T cell receptor beta chains in this list originate from one sample, sequenced in a study of circulating CD8 cells and anti-PD-1 response in melanoma. Each library started from approximately 15 ng of total RNA using the QIAseq Immune Repertoire TCR panel. TCRdb redid the calling of the reads with MiXCR, one entry per CDR3 protein. The sample contains some 450 distinct CDR3 sequences, around 9.3% of which appear only once. Sorting of live CD3+CD8+TCRalphabeta+ cells by PD-1 and/or TIGIT gave four subsets. Sequenced here: CD8+ T cells from PBMCs, sampled at baseline or after one month of anti-PD-1 therapy (not recorded which). These receptor sequences come from a human donor with melanoma.

By proportion, this clonotype is large. This chain joins TRBV7-2 and TRBJ2-1; 11 nucleotides match TRBD2. CDR3 length: 17 residues. V shed 5 bases and J 6 bases; nucleotides not matched to a gene: 12. CDR1 is SGHTA and CDR2 is FQGNSA in the germline V gene. CDR3 region: CASSRNLAGGPVNEQFF. The CDR3 DNA is TGTGCCAGCAGCCGGAACTTAGCGGGGGGGCCGGTCAATGAGCAGTTCTTC.

By proportion, this clonotype is medium-sized. The chain carries TRBV20-1 and TRBJ2-7, with 13 bases fitting TRBD2. The CDR3 is 16 residues long. The V segment lost 4 bases and the J segment 0 bases; nucleotides outside the gene matches: 6. Germline V CDR1 and CDR2: DFQATT, SNEGSKA (reference sequence). This chain's CDR3 is CSANGLAGASSYEQYF. The CDR3 DNA is TGCAGTGCTAACGGACTAGCGGGGGCGAGCTCCTACGAGCAGTACTTC.

By share of the sample, this clonotype is large. The chain recombines TRBV21-1 with TRBJ2-3; TRBD2, as called in the table, went unchecked against the DNA. TRBV21-1 is flagged as a pseudogene. The CDR3 consists of 19 residues. CDR3 loop: CASSKFLGIKLYKSDTQYF. The DNA of the CDR3 is TGTGCCAGCAGCAAATTCCTTGGGATTAAACTCTACAAGTCCGATACGCAGTATTTT.

This clonotype is large within its sample. The V gene is TRBV4-3, the J gene TRBJ1-3; 8 bases map to TRBD1. V shed 3 bases, J shed 5 bases, and the junction held 15 bases outside the gene matches. The length of the CDR3 is 18 residues. Germline V gene lookup returns CDR1 LGHNA and CDR2 YSLEER. CDR3 region: CASSQPGTGLNVRNTIYF. The CDR3, as DNA: TGCGCCAGCAGCCAGCCCGGGACAGGCCTCAACGTGAGAAACACCATATATTTT.

By frequency in the sample, this clonotype is large. The chain carries TRBV27 and TRBJ1-6; D is ambiguous. The CDR3 length is 15 residues. V dropped 5 bases and J dropped 0 bases, with 8 bases sitting between them. Germline V gene data show CDR1 as MNHEY and CDR2 as SMNVEV (reference sequence). The CDR3 region is CASSDRSSYNSPLHF. The CDR3 DNA sequence: TGTGCCAGCAGTGACCGAAGCTCCTATAATTCACCCCTCCACTTT.

The V gene is TRBV19, the J gene TRBJ2-7, with a tentative D call TRBD2 (6 bases). Germline lookup yields CDR1 LNHDA and CDR2 SQIVND (reference sequence). This CDR3 spans 14 amino acids. Trimming removed 1 base at V and 3 bases at J, with 10 bases between. CDR3 DNA sequence: TGTGCCAGTAGTATAGTAGCGGAAAGCTACGAGCAGTACTTC. Encoded protein: CASSIVAESYEQYF.

By share of the sample, this clonotype is medium-sized. The chain joins TRBV20-1 to TRBJ2-7; perhaps TRBD1 as D (6 bases). The CDR3 has 13 amino acids. The germline gives CDR1 DFQATT, CDR2 SNEGSKA (reference sequence). With 4 bases removed from V and 0 bases from J, the gap between germline ends came to 10 bases. CDR3 loop: CSAKGQNSYEQYF. DNA of the CDR3: TGCAGTGCTAAAGGACAGAACTCCTACGAGCAGTACTTC.

In this sample, this clonotype turned up a few times. A read error is possible here, since a much larger clone lies one base away. The chain links TRBV9 to TRBJ2-2, with a possible D match to TRBD2 (6 bases). CDR1 SGDLS and CDR2 YYNGEE come from the germline V gene. This CDR3 has 14 amino acids. CDR3 sequence reads: CASSVVTNTGGLFF. CDR3 DNA sequence: TGTGCCAGCAGCGTAGTCACAAACACCGGGGGGCTGTTTTTT.

This clonotype is medium-sized (0.01 to 0.1%) by share. V and J are TRBV6-6 and TRBJ2-7; weak D call: TRBD1 (5 bases). The CDR3 totals 14 residues. The germline V gene has CDR1 MNHNY and CDR2 SVGAGI (reference sequence). Between the trimmed V and J ends, which lost 6 bases and 2 bases, there was a span of 14 bases. CDR3 bases: TGTGCCAGCAGCCCTCTGGGGCCCCCCTACGAGCAGTACTTC. Its translation: CASSPLGPPYEQYF.

This clonotype rates as large. V is TRBV7-2 and J is TRBJ2-3; 7 bases agree with TRBD1. J gave up 1 base and V 4 bases, and 11 bases lay outside the gene matches. This CDR3 comprises 17 residues. Per germline, CDR1 SGHTA and CDR2 FQGNSA. The CDR3 coding sequence is TGTGCCAGCAGCTCGGATCCAGGGGGAAGGGGCACAGATACGCAGTATTTT. It yields the protein CASSSDPGGRGTDTQYF.

Judged by abundance, this clonotype is large. The V and J genes are TRBV29-1 and TRBJ2-1; D is possibly TRBD2 (6 bases). CDR1 and CDR2 (germline): SQVTM, ANQGSEA. The CDR3 sequence is 15 residues long. The V end lost 0 bases, the J end lost 7 bases, and 16 bases lay between the germline ends. The CDR3, as DNA: TGCAGCGTTGAAGAGGGACTCCAGGAGGTTAATGAGCAGTTCTTC. This encodes CSVEEGLQEVNEQFF.

This clonotype is medium-sized within its sample. The chain has TRBV4-3 and TRBJ1-6; tentative D call: TRBD1 (5 bases). V dropped 0 bases and J dropped 10 bases, with 13 bases sitting between them. The CDR3 is 15 residues long. Germline V gene data show CDR1 as LGHNA and CDR2 as YSLEER. CDR3 loop: CASSQDRGDSSPLHF. CDR3 coding DNA: TGCGCCAGCAGCCAAGATCGGGGGGATTCCTCACCCCTCCACTTT.

Details on this clonotype: A far larger clone lies a single base away; this is likely a read error. The chain carries TRBV7-3 and TRBJ2-7; TRBD1 matches at 9 bases. Losses at the gene ends were 6 bases for V and 7 bases for J; bases not matched to a gene: 7. CDR1 is SGHTA and CDR2 is FQGTGA in the germline V gene. This CDR3 has 13 amino acids. CDR3 DNA sequence: TGTGCCAGCAGGACAGGGGGATACAATGAGCAGTACTTC. Its translation is CASRTGGYNEQYF.

On this clonotype itself: A far larger clone is off by one base, so a read error is likely. The chain links TRBV19 to TRBJ2-7, with D possibly TRBD2 on 5 matching bases. The CDR3 sequence is 13 residues long. V shed 7 bases and J shed 7 bases, with 17 bases lying between them. Germline V lookup: CDR1 LNHDA, CDR2 SQIVND (reference sequence). CDR3 sequence (DNA): TGTGCCAGTACCGATATCACGGGAAATGAGCAGTACTTC. Encoded protein: CASTDITGNEQYF.

This clonotype is medium-sized in the sample. V gene TRBV19 combines with J gene TRBJ2-7; 8 positions agree with TRBD1. CDR1 and CDR2 (germline): LNHDA, SQIVND (reference sequence). CDR3 size: 14 residues. V trimming: 3 bases; J trimming: 0 bases; junction bases outside the gene matches: 1. The CDR3 sequence is CASSMTGVSYEQYF. The CDR3 DNA is TGTGCCAGTAGTATGACAGGGGTCTCCTACGAGCAGTACTTC.

A few counts support this clonotype. The chain is built from TRBV19 and TRBJ2-7; possible D gene TRBD1, 5 bases. CDR1 and CDR2 from the germline V gene are LNHDA and SQIVND (reference sequence). V was clipped by 5 bases and J by 1 base, with 12 bases between them. The CDR3 extends over 14 amino acids. CDR3: CASSLDTRSYEQYF. CDR3 nucleotides: TGTGCCAGTAGTCTGGACACGCGATCCTACGAGCAGTACTTC. The full variable domain, in which reference TRBV19 and TRBJ2-7 provide the parts outside the CDR3, is DGGITQSPKYLFRKEGQNVTLSCEQNLNHDAMYWYRQDPGQGLRLIYYSQIVNDFQKGDIAEGYSVSREKKESFPLTVTSAQKNPTAFYLCASSLDTRSYEQYFGPGTRLTVT.

By sample fraction, this clonotype is large. This chain joins TRBV7-9 and TRBJ1-4; D remains ambiguous. V gave up 7 bases and J gave up 7 bases, with 10 bases separating them. The CDR3 is made up of 12 amino acids. The germline gives CDR1 SEHNR, CDR2 FQNEAQ (reference sequence). The CDR3: CASTRNGEKLFF. The CDR3 coding sequence is TGTGCCAGCACCCGAAACGGTGAAAAACTGTTTTTT.

Details on this clonotype: The junction does not match germline at one end; this may be a read error. The chain is built from TRBV11-2 and TRBJ2-1, with D perhaps matching TRBD2 (6 bases). The V gene's germline CDR1 is SGHAT and CDR2 FQNNGV. The CDR3 spans 18 residues. In DNA, the CDR3 is TGTGCCAGCAGTTTAGATCGGGAGCGCCTAAGCTCCTACAATGAGCAGTTCTTC. Encoded protein: CASSLDRERLSSYNEQFF.

This clonotype is labeled medium-sized. The V gene is TRBV28, the J gene TRBJ2-7; D perhaps matches TRBD2 (6 bases). Germline V gene data show CDR1 as MDHEN and CDR2 as SYDVKM. The CDR3 contains 14 residues. Trimming shortened V by 4 bases and J by 2 bases, and 12 bases separated the two germline ends. CDR3 nucleotide sequence: TGTGCCAGCAGTTCCAGACTAGTTCCCTACGAGCAGTACTTC. Protein sequence: CASSSRLVPYEQYF.

The chain recombines TRBV19 with TRBJ2-2; D is undetermined. The CDR3 covers 10 residues. Looked up from germline, CDR1 is LNHDA and CDR2 is SQIVND (reference sequence). Trimming took off 7 bases at V and 6 bases at J, with 3 bases between the two ends. The CDR3 loop reads CASKSGELFF. CDR3 nucleotide sequence: TGTGCCAGTAAATCCGGGGAGCTGTTTTTT.

In this sample, this clonotype is large. This chain joins TRBV19 and TRBJ1-5, with a weak D call TRBD1 (6 bases). V dropped 0 bases and J dropped 5 bases, with 23 bases sitting between them. The V gene's germline CDR1 is LNHDA and CDR2 SQIVND (reference sequence). This CDR3 has 19 residues. The CDR3 DNA reads as TGTGCCAGTAGTATAGATCAACCTCCGAGGGCAGGGGATGATCAGCCCCAGCATTTT. Encoded protein: CASSIDQPPRAGDDQPQHF. Based on the CDR3 plus reference TRBV19 and TRBJ1-5, the full variable domain is DGGITQSPKYLFRKEGQNVTLSCEQNLNHDAMYWYRQDPGQGLRLIYYSQIVNDFQKGDIAEGYSVSREKKESFPLTVTSAQKNPTAFYLCASSIDQPPRAGDDQPQHFGDGTRLSIL.

This clonotype is deemed large. The chain links TRBV11-2 to TRBJ1-1, with unresolved D. V was trimmed by 5 bases and J by 5 bases, leaving 15 bases between them. CDR1 and CDR2 (germline): SGHAT, FQNNGV. This CDR3 has 14 amino acids. The DNA of the CDR3 is TGTGCCAGCAGCACTGCCAGCGGGTGGACTGAAGCTTTCTTT. It encodes CASSTASGWTEAFF. The whole variable domain, remainder taken from reference TRBV11-2 and TRBJ1-1, is EAGVAQSPRYKIIEKRQSVAFWCNPISGHATLYWYQQILGQGPKLLIQFQNNGVVDDSQLPKDRFSAERLKGVDSTLKIQPAKLEDSAVYLCASSTASGWTEAFFGQGTRLTVV.

This clonotype is medium-sized (0.01 to 0.1%) in the sample. J is TRBJ1-1 and V is TRBV29-1; 8 positions match TRBD1. V shed 5 bases, J shed 3 bases, and the junction held 5 bases outside the gene matches. The CDR3 totals 13 residues. Germline V gene lookup returns CDR1 SQVTM and CDR2 ANQGSEA. The CDR3 sequence is CSVSGQGYTEAFF. The CDR3 coding sequence is TGCAGCGTTTCCGGACAGGGCTACACTGAAGCTTTCTTT.

A remark on this clonotype: Possible read error: a much larger clone is one base away. Because it lacks the conserved phenylalanine or tryptophan at the end, this CDR3 is likely a read error. V is TRBV20-1 and J is TRBJ1-2; D is ambiguous. The germline V gene encodes CDR1 DFQATT and CDR2 SNEGSKA (reference sequence). There are 14 residues in the CDR3. Between the trimmed V and J ends, which lost 0 bases and 6 bases, there was a span of 14 bases. DNA of the CDR3: TGCAGTGCTAGAGATGAGCCCCCAGGCGATGGCTACACCCTC. It translates to CSARDEPPGDGYTL.